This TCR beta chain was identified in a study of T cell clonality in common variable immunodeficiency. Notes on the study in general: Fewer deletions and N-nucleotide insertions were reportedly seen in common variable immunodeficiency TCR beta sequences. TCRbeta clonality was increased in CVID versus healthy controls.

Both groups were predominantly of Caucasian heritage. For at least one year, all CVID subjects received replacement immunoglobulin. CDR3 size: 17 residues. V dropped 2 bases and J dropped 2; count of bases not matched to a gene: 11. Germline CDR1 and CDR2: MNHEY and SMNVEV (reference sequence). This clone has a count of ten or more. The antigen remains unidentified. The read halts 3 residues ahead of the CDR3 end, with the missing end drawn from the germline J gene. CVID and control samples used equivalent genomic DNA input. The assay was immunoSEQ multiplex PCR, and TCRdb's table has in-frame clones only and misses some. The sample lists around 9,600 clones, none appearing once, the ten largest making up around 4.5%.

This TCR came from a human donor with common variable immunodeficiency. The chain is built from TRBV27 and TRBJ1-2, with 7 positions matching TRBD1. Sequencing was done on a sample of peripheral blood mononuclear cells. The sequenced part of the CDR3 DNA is TGTGCCAGCAGTTTAGGGCACAACAGGGGAAGAAACTATGGC. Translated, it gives CASSLGHNRGRNYG. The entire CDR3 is CASSLGHNRGRNYGYTF.